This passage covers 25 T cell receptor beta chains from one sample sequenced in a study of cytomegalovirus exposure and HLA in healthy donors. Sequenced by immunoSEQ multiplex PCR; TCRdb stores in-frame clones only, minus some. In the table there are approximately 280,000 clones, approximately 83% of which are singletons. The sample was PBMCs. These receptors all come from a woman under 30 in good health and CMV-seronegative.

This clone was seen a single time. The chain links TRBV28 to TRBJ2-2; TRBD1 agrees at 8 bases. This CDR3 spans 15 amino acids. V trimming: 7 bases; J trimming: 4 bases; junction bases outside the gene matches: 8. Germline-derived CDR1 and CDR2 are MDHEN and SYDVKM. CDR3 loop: CASTRGQVTTGELFF. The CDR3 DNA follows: TGTGCCAGCACTCGGGGACAGGTTACCACCGGGGAGCTGTTTTTT.

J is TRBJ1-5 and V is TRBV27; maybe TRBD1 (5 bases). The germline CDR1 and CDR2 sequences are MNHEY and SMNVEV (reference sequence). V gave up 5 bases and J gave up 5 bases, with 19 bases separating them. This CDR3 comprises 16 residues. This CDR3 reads CASSPSPGGRYQPQHF. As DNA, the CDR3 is TGTGCCAGCAGTCCAAGTCCCGGGGGGAGGTATCAGCCCCAGCATTTT.

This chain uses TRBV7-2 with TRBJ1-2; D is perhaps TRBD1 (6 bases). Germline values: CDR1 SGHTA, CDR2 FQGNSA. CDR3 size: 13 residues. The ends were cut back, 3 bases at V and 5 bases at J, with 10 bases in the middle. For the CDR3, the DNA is TGTGCCAGCAGCTTTGACAGGCAGTATGGCTACACCTTC. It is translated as CASSFDRQYGYTF. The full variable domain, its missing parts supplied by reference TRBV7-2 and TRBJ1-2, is GAGVSQSPSNKVTEKGKDVELRCDPISGHTALYWYRQSLGQGLEFLIYFQGNSAPDKSGLPSDRFSAERTGGSVSTLTIQRTQQEDSAVYLCASSFDRQYGYTFGSGTRLTVV.

CDR3: CASSATSGGKNEQFF. CDR3 bases: TGTGCCAGCAGCGCGACTAGCGGGGGTAAGAATGAGCAGTTCTTC. V usage is TRBV9 and J usage is TRBJ2-1; TRBD2 matches at 12 bases. The CDR3 is 15 amino acids. In germline, CDR1 is SGDLS, CDR2 YYNGEE. V lost 3 bases and J lost 7; bases outside the gene matches: 5.

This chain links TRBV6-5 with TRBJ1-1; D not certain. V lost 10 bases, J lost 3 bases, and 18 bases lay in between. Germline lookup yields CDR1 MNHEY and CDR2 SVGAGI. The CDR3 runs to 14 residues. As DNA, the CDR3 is TGTGCCACCCAGTGGAGCCTTGGAGACACTGAAGCTTTCTTT. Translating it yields CATQWSLGDTEAFF.

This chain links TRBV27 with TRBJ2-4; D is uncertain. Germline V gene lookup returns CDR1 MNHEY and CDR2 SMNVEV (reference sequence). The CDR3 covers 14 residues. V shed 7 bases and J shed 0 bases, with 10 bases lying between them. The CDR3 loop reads CASKPGQAKNIQYF. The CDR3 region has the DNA TGTGCCAGCAAACCAGGCCAAGCCAAAAACATTCAGTACTTC.

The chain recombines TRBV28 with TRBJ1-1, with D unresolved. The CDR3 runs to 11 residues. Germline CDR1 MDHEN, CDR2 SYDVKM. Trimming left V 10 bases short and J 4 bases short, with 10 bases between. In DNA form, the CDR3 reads TGTGCCACCCACTCTCTCACTGAAGCTTTCTTT. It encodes CATHSLTEAFF.

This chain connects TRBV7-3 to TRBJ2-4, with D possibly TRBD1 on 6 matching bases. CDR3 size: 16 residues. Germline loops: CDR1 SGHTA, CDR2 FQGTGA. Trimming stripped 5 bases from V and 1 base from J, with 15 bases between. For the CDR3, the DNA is TGTGCCAGCAGCGCAGGTGCAGGGGCGGCCAAAAACATTCAGTACTTC. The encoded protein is CASSAGAGAAKNIQYF.

CDR3 region: CSAYSNYGYTF. The CDR3 region has the DNA TGCAGTGCGTACAGTAACTATGGCTACACCTTC. The chain is built from TRBV20-1 and TRBJ1-2; the D is unclear. The CDR3 is made up of 11 amino acids. Germline CDR1 reads DFQATT; CDR2 reads SNEGSKA (reference sequence). The ends were cut back, 6 bases at V and 1 base at J, with 6 bases in the middle.

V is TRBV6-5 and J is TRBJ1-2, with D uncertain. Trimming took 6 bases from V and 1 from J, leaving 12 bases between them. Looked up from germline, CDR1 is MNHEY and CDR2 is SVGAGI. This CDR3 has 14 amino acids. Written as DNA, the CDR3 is TGTGCCAGCAGGCTAGAAGGGAGTAACTATGGCTACACCTTC. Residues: CASRLEGSNYGYTF.

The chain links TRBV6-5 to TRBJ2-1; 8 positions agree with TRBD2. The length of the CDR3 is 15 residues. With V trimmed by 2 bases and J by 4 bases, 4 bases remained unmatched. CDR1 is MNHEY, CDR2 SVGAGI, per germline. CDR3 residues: CASSYGTSVYNEQFF. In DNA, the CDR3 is TGTGCCAGCAGTTACGGGACTAGTGTGTACAATGAGCAGTTCTTC.

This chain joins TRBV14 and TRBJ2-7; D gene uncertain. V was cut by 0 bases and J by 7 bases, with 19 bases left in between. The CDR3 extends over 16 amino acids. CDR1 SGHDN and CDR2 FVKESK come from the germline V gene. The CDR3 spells CASSQDFGGAAGEQYF. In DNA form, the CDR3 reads TGTGCCAGCAGCCAAGATTTCGGCGGTGCTGCCGGGGAGCAGTACTTC.

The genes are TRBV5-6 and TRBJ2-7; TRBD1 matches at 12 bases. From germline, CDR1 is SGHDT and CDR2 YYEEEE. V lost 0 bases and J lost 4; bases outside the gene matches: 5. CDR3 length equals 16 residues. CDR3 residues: CASSLAGTGGVYEQYF. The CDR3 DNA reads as TGTGCCAGCAGCTTGGCCGGGACAGGGGGCGTATACGAGCAGTACTTC.

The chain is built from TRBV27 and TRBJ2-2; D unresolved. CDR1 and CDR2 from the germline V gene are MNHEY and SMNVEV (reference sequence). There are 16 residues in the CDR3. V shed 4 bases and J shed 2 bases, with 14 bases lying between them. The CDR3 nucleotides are TGTGCCAGCAGTTCACTCCCCCGGAGTAACACCGGGGAGCTGTTTTTT. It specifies CASSSLPRSNTGELFF.

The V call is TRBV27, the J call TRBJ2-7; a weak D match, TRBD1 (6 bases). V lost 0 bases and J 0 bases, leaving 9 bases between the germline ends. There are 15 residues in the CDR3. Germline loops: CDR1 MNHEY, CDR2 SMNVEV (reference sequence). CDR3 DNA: TGTGCCAGCAGTTTATCTCAGGGGTTCTCCTACGAGCAGTACTTC. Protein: CASSLSQGFSYEQYF.

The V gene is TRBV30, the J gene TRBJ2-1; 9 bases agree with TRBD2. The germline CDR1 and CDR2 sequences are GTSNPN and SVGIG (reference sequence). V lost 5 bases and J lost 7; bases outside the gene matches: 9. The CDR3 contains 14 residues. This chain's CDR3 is CAWSTGTSMNEQFF. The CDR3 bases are TGTGCCTGGTCAACCGGGACTAGCATGAATGAGCAGTTCTTC.

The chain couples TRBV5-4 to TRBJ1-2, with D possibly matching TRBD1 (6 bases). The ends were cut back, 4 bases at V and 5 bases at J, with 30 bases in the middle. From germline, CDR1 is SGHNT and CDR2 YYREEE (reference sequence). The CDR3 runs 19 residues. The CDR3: CASSGGRGQSSQAAYGYTF. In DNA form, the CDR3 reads TGTGCCAGCAGCGGCGGTCGGGGACAATCGTCCCAAGCCGCGTATGGCTACACCTTC.

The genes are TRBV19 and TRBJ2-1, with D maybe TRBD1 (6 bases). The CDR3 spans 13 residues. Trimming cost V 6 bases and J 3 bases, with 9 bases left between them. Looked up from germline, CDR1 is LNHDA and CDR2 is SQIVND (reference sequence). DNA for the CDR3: TGTGCCAGTAGACGGGACAACTACAATGAGCAGTTCTTC. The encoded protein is CASRRDNYNEQFF.

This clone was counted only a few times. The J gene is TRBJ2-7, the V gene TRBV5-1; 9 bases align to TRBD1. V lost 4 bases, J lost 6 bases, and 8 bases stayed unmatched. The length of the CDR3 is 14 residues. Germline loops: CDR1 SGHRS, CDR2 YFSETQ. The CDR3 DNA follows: TGCGCCAGCAGCCTGGATGGGACAGGGTCCGAGCAGTACTTC. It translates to CASSLDGTGSEQYF.

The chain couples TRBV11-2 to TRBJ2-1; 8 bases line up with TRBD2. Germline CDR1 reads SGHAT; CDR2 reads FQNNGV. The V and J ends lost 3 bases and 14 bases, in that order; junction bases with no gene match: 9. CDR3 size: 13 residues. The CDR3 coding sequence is TGTGCCAGCAGCTTGGAGACTAGCGTTCTGAAGTTCTTC. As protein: CASSLETSVLKFF. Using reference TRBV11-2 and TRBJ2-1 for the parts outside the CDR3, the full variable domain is EAGVAQSPRYKIIEKRQSVAFWCNPISGHATLYWYQQILGQGPKLLIQFQNNGVVDDSQLPKDRFSAERLKGVDSTLKIQPAKLEDSAVYLCASSLETSVLKFFGPGTRLTVL.

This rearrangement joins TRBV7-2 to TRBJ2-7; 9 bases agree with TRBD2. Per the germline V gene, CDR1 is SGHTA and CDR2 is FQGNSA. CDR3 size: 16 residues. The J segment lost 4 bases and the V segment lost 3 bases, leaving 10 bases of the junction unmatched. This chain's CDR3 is CASSFPTSGSRYEQYF. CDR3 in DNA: TGTGCCAGCAGCTTCCCTACTAGCGGGTCCAGATACGAGCAGTACTTC.

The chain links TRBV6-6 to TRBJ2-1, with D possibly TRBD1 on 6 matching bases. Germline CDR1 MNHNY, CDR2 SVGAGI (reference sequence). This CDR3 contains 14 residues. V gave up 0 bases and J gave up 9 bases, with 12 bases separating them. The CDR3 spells CASSYSPPDSEQFF. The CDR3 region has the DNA TGTGCCAGCAGTTACTCTCCCCCGGACAGTGAGCAGTTCTTC.

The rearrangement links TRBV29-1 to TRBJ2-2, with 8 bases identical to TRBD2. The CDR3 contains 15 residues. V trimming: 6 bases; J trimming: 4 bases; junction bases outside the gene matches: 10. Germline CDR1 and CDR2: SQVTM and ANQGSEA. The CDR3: CSVGGPREGTGELFF. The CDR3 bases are TGCAGCGTCGGGGGCCCTCGGGAGGGCACCGGGGAGCTGTTTTTT.

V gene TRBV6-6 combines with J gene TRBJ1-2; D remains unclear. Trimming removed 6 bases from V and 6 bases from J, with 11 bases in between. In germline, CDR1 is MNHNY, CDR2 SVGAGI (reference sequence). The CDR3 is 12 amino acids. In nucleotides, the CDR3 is TGTGCCAGCAGCTCCTCTAGCGATGGCTACACCTTC. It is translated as CASSSSSDGYTF.

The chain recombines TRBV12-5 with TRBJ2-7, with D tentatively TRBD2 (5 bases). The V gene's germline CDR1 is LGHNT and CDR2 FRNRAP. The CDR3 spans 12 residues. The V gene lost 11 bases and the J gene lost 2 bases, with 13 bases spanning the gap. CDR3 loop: CAGSPGAYEQYF. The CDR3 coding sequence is TGTGCTGGTAGCCCCGGGGCCTACGAGCAGTACTTC.